This T cell receptor (beta chain) was identified in a study of blood T cell repertoires in COVID-19. About the study: Sites across the United States, Italy and Spain contributed samples from acute and convalescent COVID-19.

Profiled with immunoSEQ multiplex PCR; TCRdb holds only in-frame clones, not every one. The sample lists fewer than 250,000 clones; 65% to 80% were seen once. V was cut by 5 bases and J by 1 base, with 8 bases left in between. Germline assignment: CDR1 KGHSH and CDR2 LQKENI. The CDR3 is 13 residues long. The sample consisted of peripheral blood. The TCR sequence derives from a woman aged 50 to 65 with acute or convalescent COVID-19. The chain uses TRBV18 and TRBJ1-1; weak D call: TRBD1 (6 bases). CDR3 amino acids: CASSAGANTEAFF. For the CDR3, the DNA is TGTGCCAGCTCAGCGGGGGCGAACACTGAAGCTTTCTTT.